The clone carrying this TCR beta chain was recorded only once. The sample belongs to a study of shared clonotypes between healthy human individuals. Profiled with immunoSEQ multiplex PCR; TCRdb holds only in-frame clones, not every one. The sample has some 300,000 clones; 73% are singletons. Germline-derived CDR1 and CDR2 are GTSNPN and SVGIG (reference sequence). The CDR3 runs 13 residues. The V gene end was trimmed by 1 base and the J gene end by 11 bases; junction bases not matched to a gene: 7. Caucasian adults residing in Nashville, Tennessee made up all the donors. V is TRBV30 and J is TRBJ2-7, with 11 bases matching TRBD2. Input material: memory CD4+ T cells sorted from blood. Subset in this sample: CD45RA-negative fraction. The TCR was taken from a man aged 30-40 years in good health. Written as DNA, the CDR3 is TGTGCCTGGAGTGCCACTAGCGGGAGTCTTGAGTACTTC. Amino acids: CAWSATSGSLEYF. Filled out from reference TRBV30 and TRBJ2-7, the complete variable domain reads SQTIHQWPATLVQPVGSPLSLECTVEGTSNPNLYWYRQAAGRGLQLLFYSVGIGQISSEVPQNLSASRPQDRQFILSSKKLLLSDSGFYLCAWSATSGSLEYFGPGTRLTVT.